The clone carrying this T cell receptor beta chain showed up many times. What it recognizes is unknown. Via MiXCR, TCRdb re-called the reads, giving one row per CDR3 protein. This repertoire shows about 740,000 distinct CDR3 sequences, roughly a third found once; its top ten account for 2.5% to 3%. The data originate from a study of T cell repertoires in cytomegalovirus infection. Between the trimmed V and J ends, which lost 2 bases and 2 bases, there was a span of 10 bases. Germline V gene lookup returns CDR1 SGHTA and CDR2 FQGNSA. The CDR3 extends over 14 amino acids. Study-level findings and limits: Within the response measured ex vivo, HLA-C-restricted CMV-specific TCR beta clonotypes were dominant.

The source material was PBMCs. The receptor comes from a human donor in good health (CMV status not recorded). Some clones in this sample may be carry-over from other donors' samples. The chain carries TRBV7-2 and TRBJ2-7; D gene ambiguous. The CDR3 coding sequence is TGTGCCAGCAGCTTAAATTCAGCTACCTACGAGCAGTACTTC. Translated: CASSLNSATYEQYF.